Following are 31 T cell receptor beta chains from one sample sequenced in a study of shared clonotypes between healthy human individuals. TCRdb's table, derived via immunoSEQ multiplex PCR, lists solely in-frame clones and lacks some. The top ten clones hold approximately 0.41% of a sample with 2 million to 2.5 million clones, 92% of them seen once. Sequenced: naive CD4+ T cells from PBMCs. Specified subset: CD45RA+ positively selected. The origin of the receptors is a man aged 18 to 30 in good health. Some clones in this sample may be carry-over from other donors' samples.

The chain combines TRBV5-1 with TRBJ2-1; no reliable D call. Germline V gene sequence: CDR1 SGHRS, CDR2 YFSETQ. V was cut by 4 bases and J by 2 bases, with 13 bases left in between. This CDR3 is built from 15 residues. This CDR3 reads CASSPEVHPYNEQFF. Here the CDR3 DNA reads TGCGCCAGCAGCCCTGAGGTCCATCCCTACAATGAGCAGTTCTTC.

This chain joins TRBV5-1 and TRBJ2-7; D could derive from TRBD1 or TRBD2 (5 bases each). This CDR3 has 16 residues. V lost 1 base, J lost 0 bases, and 14 bases lay in between. Germline V lookup: CDR1 SGHRS, CDR2 YFSETQ. The CDR3 loop is CASSLPRGGGSYEQYF. DNA for the CDR3: TGCGCCAGCAGCTTGCCCCGGGGCGGTGGCTCCTACGAGCAGTACTTC.

This clone was seen once. This sequence joins TRBV9 and TRBJ2-7; no clear D. Germline V gene data show CDR1 as SGDLS and CDR2 as YYNGEE. With 4 bases removed from V and 0 bases from J, the gap between germline ends came to 11 bases. CDR3 length equals 14 residues. CDR3 bases: TGTGCCAGCAGCACCGGGCTAAGCTCCTACGAGCAGTACTTC. Translation: CASSTGLSSYEQYF.

About this clone: The same CDR3 is also encoded by other DNA sequences in this sample. The V and J genes are TRBV7-9 and TRBJ1-5, with 7 positions matching TRBD1. Germline V lookup: CDR1 SEHNR, CDR2 FQNEAQ (reference sequence). After removal of 1 base from V and 5 bases from J, the junction contained 2 bases not matched to a gene. There are 14 residues in the CDR3. For the CDR3, the DNA is TGTGCCAGCAGCTTAGGAGGGGGCCATCAGCCCCAGCATTTT. Amino acids: CASSLGGGHQPQHF.

The rearrangement joins TRBV23-1 to TRBJ2-7; 7 bases map to TRBD2. TRBV23-1 is filed as an ORF, its function uncertain. This CDR3 has 16 residues. Losses at the gene ends were 3 bases for V and 1 base for J; bases not matched to a gene: 9. CDR3 DNA sequence: TGCGCCAGCAGTCATTACGGGACTATAGCGTCCTACGAGCAGTACTTC. Residues: CASSHYGTIASYEQYF.

This clone was observed a single time. This chain connects TRBV28 to TRBJ2-5, with TRBD1 identical over 9 bases. This CDR3 is built from 15 residues. CDR1 is MDHEN, CDR2 SYDVKM, per germline. Unmatched junction bases numbered 8, after V lost 5 bases and J lost 4 bases. CDR3 nucleotide sequence: TGTGCCAGCAGTCTCCCGGGACAGGGAAGAGAGACCCAGTACTTC. Its protein product is CASSLPGQGRETQYF. The entire variable domain, with the rest obtained from reference TRBV28 and TRBJ2-5, is as follows: DVKVTQSSRYLVKRTGEKVFLECVQDMDHENMFWYRQDPGLGLRLIYFSYDVKMKEKGDIPEGYSVSREKKERFSLILESASTNQTSMYLCASSLPGQGRETQYFGPGTRLLVL.

The rearrangement joins TRBV7-9 to TRBJ2-7; no clear D gene. CDR1 is SEHNR, CDR2 FQNEAQ, per germline (reference sequence). V was shortened by 4 bases and J by 6 bases, with 10 bases between the two germline ends. The CDR3 loop spans 12 amino acids. CDR3 coding DNA: TGTGCCAGCAGCTGGAAAGGTCGCGAGCAGTACTTC. This sequence encodes CASSWKGREQYF.

Notes on this clone: Other nucleotide sequences in the sample specify the same CDR3. The rearrangement joins TRBV5-1 to TRBJ1-2; D ambiguous. The CDR3 has 14 amino acids. V lost 0 bases and J lost 4, with 10 bases in between. CDR1 and CDR2 from the germline V gene are SGHRS and YFSETQ. The CDR3 protein is CASSLEGGGYGYTF. The CDR3 nucleotides are TGCGCCAGCAGCTTGGAGGGTGGAGGCTATGGCTACACCTTC.

This chain links TRBV28 with TRBJ1-1; possible D gene TRBD1, 6 bases. CDR1 and CDR2 (germline): MDHEN, SYDVKM. This CDR3 is built from 12 residues. V was cut by 6 bases and J by 7 bases, with 12 bases left in between. The chain's CDR3 is CASRLARGEAFF. The CDR3 nucleotides are TGTGCCAGCAGACTCGCCAGGGGTGAAGCTTTCTTT.

The genes are TRBV6-1 and TRBJ2-1; TRBD1 matches 10 bases. The V segment lost 2 bases and the J segment 3 bases; nucleotides outside the gene matches: 4. CDR1 is MNHNS, CDR2 SASEGT, per germline. This CDR3 comprises 16 residues. The CDR3 bases are TGTGCCAGCAGTGAAATAGGGACAGGGGTCTACAATGAGCAGTTCTTC. Encoded protein: CASSEIGTGVYNEQFF.

The chain carries TRBV5-1 and TRBJ2-1, with 9 bases that match TRBD1. The CDR3 has 15 amino acids. Germline lookup yields CDR1 SGHRS and CDR2 YFSETQ. The V gene end was trimmed by 4 bases and the J gene end by 8 bases; junction bases not matched to a gene: 10. The CDR3 here is CASSEVLTGGDEQFF. The CDR3 nucleotides read TGCGCCAGCAGCGAAGTCCTGACAGGGGGGGATGAGCAGTTCTTC.

A note on this clone: The same CDR3 can be traced to other DNA sequences in this sample. The chain couples TRBV5-1 to TRBJ2-1, with D possibly being TRBD1 (5 bases). Trimming took 3 bases from V and 1 from J, leaving 8 bases between them. The germline V gene has CDR1 SGHRS and CDR2 YFSETQ. This CDR3 has 14 amino acids. The CDR3 DNA reads TGCGCCAGCAGCTACTCAGGGTCCTACAATGAGCAGTTCTTC. Translated: CASSYSGSYNEQFF.

This clone appeared once. The CDR3 bases are TGTGCCAGCAGCTTGGGGGACGCTACTAATGAAAAACTGTTTTTT. Its protein is CASSLGDATNEKLFF. The chain is built from TRBV5-4 and TRBJ1-4, with a possible D match to TRBD1 (5 bases). This CDR3 is 15 amino acids long. V was trimmed by 0 bases and J by 2 bases, leaving 8 bases between them. Germline loops: CDR1 SGHNT, CDR2 YYREEE (reference sequence).

The CDR3 here is CASSEPGRATYEQYF. The CDR3 DNA follows: TGTGCCAGCAGTGAACCCGGCAGGGCGACCTACGAGCAGTACTTC. This chain connects TRBV6-1 to TRBJ2-7, with D maybe TRBD1 (5 bases). The CDR3 covers 15 residues. V was trimmed by 2 bases and J by 2 bases, leaving 13 bases between them. Germline lookup yields CDR1 MNHNS and CDR2 SASEGT.

The chain is built from TRBV27 and TRBJ1-6; D is ambiguous. CDR1 MNHEY and CDR2 SMNVEV come from the germline V gene (reference sequence). Deletions cut 2 bases from V and 10 bases from J, with 9 bases between. CDR3 length equals 13 residues. The CDR3 nucleotides are TGTGCCAGCAGTTTAGGGTACGGGTCACCCCTCCACTTT. Residues: CASSLGYGSPLHF.

V usage is TRBV25-1 and J usage is TRBJ2-3; D call uncertain. With 2 bases removed from V and 4 bases from J, the gap between germline ends came to 10 bases. Germline loops: CDR1 MGHDK, CDR2 SYGVNS. This CDR3 is 14 amino acids long. The CDR3 spells CASSELHVPDTQYF. For the CDR3, the DNA is TGTGCCAGCAGTGAACTTCACGTCCCAGATACGCAGTATTTT. Full variable domain (missing parts from reference TRBV25-1 and TRBJ2-3): EADIYQTPRYLVIGTGKKITLECSQTMGHDKMYWYQQDPGMELHLIHYSYGVNSTEKGDLSSESTVSRIRTEHFPLTLESARPSHTSQYLCASSELHVPDTQYFGPGTRLTVL.

This rearrangement joins TRBV2 to TRBJ2-7; TRBD2 matches 8 bases. The CDR3 loop spans 14 amino acids. From germline, CDR1 is SNHLY and CDR2 FYNNEI. The V segment lost 6 bases and the J segment 3 bases; nucleotides outside the gene matches: 7. The CDR3 is CASSGTSSRYEQYF. CDR3 coding DNA: TGTGCCAGCAGCGGGACTAGTTCGCGCTACGAGCAGTACTTC.

The chain couples TRBV29-1 to TRBJ1-1; a weak D match, TRBD1 (6 bases). CDR1 and CDR2 (germline): SQVTM, ANQGSEA. The CDR3 contains 11 residues. The germline V and J ends were trimmed by 8 bases and 3 bases, with 10 bases remaining between them. For the CDR3, the DNA is TGCAGCCCCTCAGGGGACACTGAAGCTTTCTTT. It yields the protein CSPSGDTEAFF.

The chain is built from TRBV19 and TRBJ1-2, with 7 bases lining up with TRBD1. The CDR3 contains 16 residues. V shed 6 bases and J 4 bases; nucleotides not matched to a gene: 14. Per the germline V gene, CDR1 is LNHDA and CDR2 is SQIVND (reference sequence). The CDR3 nucleotides read TGTGCCAGTAGATTCGCCGGGACAGAGACGACCTATGGCTACACCTTC. Amino acid sequence: CASRFAGTETTYGYTF.

CDR3: CASSLPRKAKNIQYF. CDR3 DNA sequence: TGTGCCAGCAGCTTGCCGAGGAAAGCCAAAAACATTCAGTACTTC. The chain joins TRBV5-6 to TRBJ2-4, with D unclear. CDR1 is SGHDT and CDR2 is YYEEEE in the germline V gene. The CDR3 sequence is 15 residues long. V was cut by 1 base and J by 0 bases, with 8 bases left in between.

The rearrangement uses TRBV4-1 and TRBJ2-2; D is ambiguous. Germline V lookup: CDR1 MGHRA, CDR2 YSYEKL. The CDR3 spans 15 residues. Trimming stripped 0 bases from V and 8 bases from J, with 13 bases between. The CDR3 sequence: CASSQDGRPEGELFF. For the CDR3, the DNA is TGCGCCAGCAGCCAAGATGGACGGCCCGAAGGGGAGCTGTTTTTT.

The J gene is TRBJ2-5, the V gene TRBV28, with D possibly matching TRBD1 (6 bases). Trimming removed 4 bases at V and 5 bases at J, with 17 bases between. The germline gives CDR1 MDHEN, CDR2 SYDVKM. The CDR3 is 15 amino acids. In DNA form, the CDR3 reads TGTGCCAGCAGTTCCCTGGGGACATTAGCGGAGACCCAGTACTTC. Amino acid sequence: CASSSLGTLAETQYF.

This sequence joins TRBV28 and TRBJ1-1, with a weak D call TRBD1 (6 bases). The CDR3 contains 13 residues. V was pared by 7 bases and J by 4 bases, with 13 bases between. CDR1 is MDHEN and CDR2 is SYDVKM in the germline V gene. Here the CDR3 reads CASTQGGGTEAFF. The CDR3 DNA sequence: TGTGCCAGCACCCAAGGGGGGGGCACTGAAGCTTTCTTT.

The chain uses TRBV18 and TRBJ2-3, with D perhaps TRBD2 (6 bases). The V end lost 0 bases, the J end lost 6 bases, and 13 bases lay between the germline ends. This CDR3 spans 15 amino acids. The germline CDR1 and CDR2 sequences are KGHSH and LQKENI. CDR3 nucleotide sequence: TGTGCCAGCTCACCACCGGGCAGCGGGTGGGATACGCAGTATTTT. This codes for CASSPPGSGWDTQYF.

The rearrangement joins TRBV2 to TRBJ1-1, with a possible D match to TRBD1 (6 bases). V was cut by 7 bases and J by 0 bases, with 15 bases left in between. Germline CDR1 is SNHLY and CDR2 is FYNNEI. This CDR3 spans 15 amino acids. The CDR3 DNA follows: TGTGCCAGCATGTTTCAGGGGATCATGAACACTGAAGCTTTCTTT. The encoded protein is CASMFQGIMNTEAFF. Full variable domain (outside the CDR3, taken from reference TRBV2 and TRBJ1-1): EPEVTQTPSHQVTQMGQEVILRCVPISNHLYFYWYRQILGQKVEFLVSFYNNEISEKSEIFDDQFSVERPDGSNFTLKIRSTKLEDSAMYFCASMFQGIMNTEAFFGQGTRLTVV.

In its sample, this clone was seen once. The CDR3 spells CASSRREGTDTQYF. The CDR3 DNA follows: TGTGCCAGCAGTAGGCGGGAGGGCACAGATACGCAGTATTTT. This sequence joins TRBV6-5 and TRBJ2-3; 8 bases are a match to TRBD2. V lost 5 bases and J lost 1; bases outside the gene matches: 2. The CDR3 has 14 residues. Per the germline V gene, CDR1 is MNHEY and CDR2 is SVGAGI.

This clone has a single count. V usage is TRBV4-2 and J usage is TRBJ2-7; a weak D match, TRBD2 (5 bases). Germline lookup yields CDR1 LGHNA and CDR2 YNFKEQ. Trimming cost V 1 base and J 2 bases, with 12 bases left between them. The CDR3 loop spans 15 amino acids. This CDR3 is CASSQGVGSPYEQYF. CDR3 nucleotides: TGTGCCAGCAGCCAAGGGGTGGGGAGCCCCTACGAGCAGTACTTC.

This chain connects TRBV29-1 to TRBJ2-1; 8 bases align to TRBD2. CDR1 is SQVTM and CDR2 is ANQGSEA in the germline V gene. The V segment lost 6 bases and the J segment 4 bases; nucleotides outside the gene matches: 8. CDR3 size: 14 residues. The DNA of the CDR3 is TGCAGCGTGACGGGACTAGAGACGTACAATGAGCAGTTCTTC. It is translated as CSVTGLETYNEQFF.

This clone was seen a handful of times. The gene calls are TRBV6-1 and TRBJ1-5; the D gene is possibly TRBD1 (6 bases). Per germline, CDR1 MNHNS and CDR2 SASEGT. The ends were cut back, 5 bases at V and 5 bases at J, with 10 bases in the middle. This CDR3 has 13 residues. The CDR3 spells CASSPRGDQPQHF. CDR3 DNA: TGTGCCAGCAGTCCTAGGGGGGATCAGCCCCAGCATTTT.

The chain links TRBV6-6 to TRBJ2-7; D gene unclear. The CDR3 loop spans 15 amino acids. Looked up from germline, CDR1 is MNHNY and CDR2 is SVGAGI (reference sequence). The V end lost 3 bases, the J end lost 2 bases, and 14 bases lay between the germline ends. The CDR3 region is CASSYRAAATYEQYF. CDR3 sequence (DNA): TGTGCCAGCAGTTATCGGGCGGCGGCTACCTACGAGCAGTACTTC.

The chain is built from TRBV19 and TRBJ2-3, with 9 bases identical to TRBD2. This CDR3 comprises 16 residues. The V segment lost 6 bases and the J segment 0 bases; nucleotides outside the gene matches: 7. Germline assignment: CDR1 LNHDA and CDR2 SQIVND (reference sequence). The CDR3 protein is CASRRTSASSTDTQYF. CDR3 in DNA: TGTGCCAGTAGGCGGACTAGCGCCTCTAGCACAGATACGCAGTATTTT.